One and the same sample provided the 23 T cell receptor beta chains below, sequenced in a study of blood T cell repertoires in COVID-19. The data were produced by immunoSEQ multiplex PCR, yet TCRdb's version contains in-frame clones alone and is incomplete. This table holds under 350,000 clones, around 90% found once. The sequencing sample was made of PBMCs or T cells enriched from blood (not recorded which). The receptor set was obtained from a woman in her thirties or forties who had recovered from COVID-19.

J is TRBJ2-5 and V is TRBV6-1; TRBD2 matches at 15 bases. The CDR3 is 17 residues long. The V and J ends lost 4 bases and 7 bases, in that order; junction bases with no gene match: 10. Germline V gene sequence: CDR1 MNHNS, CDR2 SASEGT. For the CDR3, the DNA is TGTGCCAGCAGTGTATACCCGGGACTAGCGGGAGGAGGGACCCAGTACTTC. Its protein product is CASSVYPGLAGGGTQYF.

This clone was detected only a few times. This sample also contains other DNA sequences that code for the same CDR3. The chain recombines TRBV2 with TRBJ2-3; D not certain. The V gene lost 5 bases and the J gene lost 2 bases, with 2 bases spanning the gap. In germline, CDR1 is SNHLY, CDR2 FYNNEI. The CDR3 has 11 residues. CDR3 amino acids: CASSYTDTQYF. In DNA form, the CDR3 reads TGTGCCAGCAGTTACACAGATACGCAGTATTTT.

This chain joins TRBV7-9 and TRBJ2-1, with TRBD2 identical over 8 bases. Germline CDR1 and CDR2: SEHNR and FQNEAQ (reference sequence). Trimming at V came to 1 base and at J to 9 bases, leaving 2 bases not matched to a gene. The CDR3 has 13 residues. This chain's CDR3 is CASSLERGTEQFF. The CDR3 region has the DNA TGTGCCAGCAGCTTAGAGCGGGGGACTGAGCAGTTCTTC.

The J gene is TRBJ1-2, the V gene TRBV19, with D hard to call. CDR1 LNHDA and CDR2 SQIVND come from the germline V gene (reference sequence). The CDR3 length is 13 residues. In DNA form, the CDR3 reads TGTGCTACACATAGCAAGACTAACTATGGCTACACCTTC. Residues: CATHSKTNYGYTF.

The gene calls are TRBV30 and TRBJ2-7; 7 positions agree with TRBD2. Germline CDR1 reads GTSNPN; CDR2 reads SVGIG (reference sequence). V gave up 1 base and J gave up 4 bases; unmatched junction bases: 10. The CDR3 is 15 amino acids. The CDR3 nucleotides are TGTGCCTGGAGTGCCCCGGCGGGGGTGAGATACGAGCAGTACTTC. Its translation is CAWSAPAGVRYEQYF.

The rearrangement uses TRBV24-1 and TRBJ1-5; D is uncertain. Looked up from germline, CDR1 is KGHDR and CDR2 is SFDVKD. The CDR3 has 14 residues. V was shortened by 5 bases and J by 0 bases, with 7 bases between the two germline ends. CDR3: CATSGPYSNQPQHF. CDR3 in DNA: TGTGCCACCAGTGGTCCGTATAGCAATCAGCCCCAGCATTTT.

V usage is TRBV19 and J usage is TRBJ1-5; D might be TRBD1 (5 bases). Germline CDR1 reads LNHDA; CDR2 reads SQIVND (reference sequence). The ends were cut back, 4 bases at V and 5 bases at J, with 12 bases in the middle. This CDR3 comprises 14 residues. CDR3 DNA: TGTGCCAGTAGTAATCAGGGCGCGCATCAGCCCCAGCATTTT. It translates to CASSNQGAHQPQHF.

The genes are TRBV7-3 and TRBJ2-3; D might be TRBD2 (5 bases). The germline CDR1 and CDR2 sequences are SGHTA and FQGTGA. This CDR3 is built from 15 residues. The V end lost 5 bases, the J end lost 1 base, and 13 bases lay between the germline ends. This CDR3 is CASSPTAVRTDTQYF. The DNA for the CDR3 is TGTGCCAGCAGCCCTACAGCGGTGCGCACAGATACGCAGTATTTT.

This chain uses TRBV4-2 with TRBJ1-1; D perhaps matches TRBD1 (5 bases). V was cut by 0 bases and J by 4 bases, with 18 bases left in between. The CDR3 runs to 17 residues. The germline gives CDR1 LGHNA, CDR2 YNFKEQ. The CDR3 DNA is TGTGCCAGCAGCCAAGATGGACAATGGGGCGTGGGCACTGAAGCTTTCTTT. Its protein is CASSQDGQWGVGTEAFF.

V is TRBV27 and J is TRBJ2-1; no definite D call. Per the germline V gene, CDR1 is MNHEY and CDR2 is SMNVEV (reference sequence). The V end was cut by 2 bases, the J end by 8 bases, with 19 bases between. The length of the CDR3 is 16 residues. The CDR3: CASSLERRPGEDEQFF. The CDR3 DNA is TGTGCCAGCAGTTTAGAACGACGGCCGGGTGAGGATGAGCAGTTCTTC.

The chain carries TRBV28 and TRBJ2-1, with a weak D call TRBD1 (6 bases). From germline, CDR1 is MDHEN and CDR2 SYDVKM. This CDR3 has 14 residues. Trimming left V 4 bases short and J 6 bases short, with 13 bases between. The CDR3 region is CASSSPGDINEQFF. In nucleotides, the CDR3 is TGTGCCAGCAGTTCCCCAGGGGATATCAATGAGCAGTTCTTC.

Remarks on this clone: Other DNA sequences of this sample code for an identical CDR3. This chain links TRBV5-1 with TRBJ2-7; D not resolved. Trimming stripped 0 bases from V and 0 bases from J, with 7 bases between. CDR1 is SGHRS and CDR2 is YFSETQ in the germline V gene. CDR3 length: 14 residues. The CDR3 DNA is TGCGCCAGCAGCTTGGCAGCGAGCTCCTACGAGCAGTACTTC. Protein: CASSLAASSYEQYF.

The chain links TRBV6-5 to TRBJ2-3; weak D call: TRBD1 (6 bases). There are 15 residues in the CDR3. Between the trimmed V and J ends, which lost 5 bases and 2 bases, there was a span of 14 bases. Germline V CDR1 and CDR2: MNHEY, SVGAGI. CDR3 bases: TGTGCCAGCAGTACCCGTTGGACAGCCACAGATACGCAGTATTTT. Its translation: CASSTRWTATDTQYF.

The CDR3 region is CASSYSLLRVSYEQYF. The CDR3 DNA reads as TGTGCCAGCAGTTACTCGCTACTCAGGGTCTCCTACGAGCAGTACTTC. The V and J genes are TRBV6-2 or TRBV6-3 and TRBJ2-7; D perhaps matches TRBD1 (5 bases). Trimming cost V 0 bases and J 0 bases, with 12 bases left between them. The CDR3 runs to 16 residues. Germline assignment: CDR1 MNHEY and CDR2 SVGEGT.

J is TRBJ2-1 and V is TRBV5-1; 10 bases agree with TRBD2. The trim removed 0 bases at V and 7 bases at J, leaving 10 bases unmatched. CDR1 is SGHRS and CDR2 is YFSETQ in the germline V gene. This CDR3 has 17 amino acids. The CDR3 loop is CASSLVPSGGGRNEQFF. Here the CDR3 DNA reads TGCGCCAGCAGCTTGGTCCCTAGCGGGGGAGGTAGGAATGAGCAGTTCTTC.

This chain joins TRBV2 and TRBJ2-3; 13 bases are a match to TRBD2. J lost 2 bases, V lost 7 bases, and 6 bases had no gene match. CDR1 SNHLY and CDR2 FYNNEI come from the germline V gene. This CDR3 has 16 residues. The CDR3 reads CASKRLAGGYTDTQYF. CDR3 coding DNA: TGTGCCAGCAAAAGACTAGCGGGAGGATACACAGATACGCAGTATTTT. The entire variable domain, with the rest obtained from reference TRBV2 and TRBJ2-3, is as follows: EPEVTQTPSHQVTQMGQEVILRCVPISNHLYFYWYRQILGQKVEFLVSFYNNEISEKSEIFDDQFSVERPDGSNFTLKIRSTKLEDSAMYFCASKRLAGGYTDTQYFGPGTRLTVL.

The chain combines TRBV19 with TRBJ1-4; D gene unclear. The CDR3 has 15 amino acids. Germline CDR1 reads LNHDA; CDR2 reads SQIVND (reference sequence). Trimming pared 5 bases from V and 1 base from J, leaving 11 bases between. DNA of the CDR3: TGTGCCAGTAGTTCATACAGCGGAACTAATGAAAAACTGTTTTTT. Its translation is CASSSYSGTNEKLFF. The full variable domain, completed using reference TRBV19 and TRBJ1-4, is DGGITQSPKYLFRKEGQNVTLSCEQNLNHDAMYWYRQDPGQGLRLIYYSQIVNDFQKGDIAEGYSVSREKKESFPLTVTSAQKNPTAFYLCASSSYSGTNEKLFFGSGTQLSVL.

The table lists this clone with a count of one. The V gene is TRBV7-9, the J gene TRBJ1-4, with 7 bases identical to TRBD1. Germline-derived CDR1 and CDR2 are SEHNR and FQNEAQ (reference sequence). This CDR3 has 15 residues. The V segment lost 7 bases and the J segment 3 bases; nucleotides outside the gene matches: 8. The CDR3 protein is CASTPRGLSNEKLFF. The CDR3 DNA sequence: TGTGCCAGCACACCGAGGGGGCTTTCTAATGAAAAACTGTTTTTT.

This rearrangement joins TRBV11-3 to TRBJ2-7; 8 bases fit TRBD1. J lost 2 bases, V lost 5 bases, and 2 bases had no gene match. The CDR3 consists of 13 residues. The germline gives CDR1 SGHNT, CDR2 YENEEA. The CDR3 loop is CASSLTGAYEQYF. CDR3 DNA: TGTGCCAGCAGCCTGACAGGGGCCTACGAGCAGTACTTC.

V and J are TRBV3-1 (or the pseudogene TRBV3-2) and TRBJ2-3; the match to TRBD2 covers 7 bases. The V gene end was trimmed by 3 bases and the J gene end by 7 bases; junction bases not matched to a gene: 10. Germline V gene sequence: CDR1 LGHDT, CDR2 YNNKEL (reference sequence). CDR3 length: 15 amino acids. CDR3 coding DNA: TGTGCCAGCAGCCAGAGCGGGACTACCCACTATACGCAGTATTTT. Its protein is CASSQSGTTHYTQYF.

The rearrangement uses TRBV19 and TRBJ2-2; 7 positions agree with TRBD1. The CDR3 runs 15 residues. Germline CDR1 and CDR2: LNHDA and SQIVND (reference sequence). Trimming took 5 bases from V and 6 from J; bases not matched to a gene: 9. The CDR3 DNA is TGTGCCAGTAGTGGCACAGGGGTGGGTGCCGGGGAGCTGTTTTTT. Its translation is CASSGTGVGAGELFF. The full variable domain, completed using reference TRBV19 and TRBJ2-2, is DGGITQSPKYLFRKEGQNVTLSCEQNLNHDAMYWYRQDPGQGLRLIYYSQIVNDFQKGDIAEGYSVSREKKESFPLTVTSAQKNPTAFYLCASSGTGVGAGELFFGEGSRLTVL.

CDR3 DNA sequence: TGTGCCAGCAGCTTCCGCGGGAGCAGTGAGCAGTTCTTC. Protein product: CASSFRGSSEQFF. The chain employs TRBV7-2 and TRBJ2-1, with TRBD2 matching 7 bases. Germline CDR1 and CDR2: SGHTA and FQGNSA. J lost 9 bases, V lost 3 bases, and 5 bases had no gene match. This CDR3 is 13 amino acids long. The full variable domain, its missing parts supplied by reference TRBV7-2 and TRBJ2-1, is GAGVSQSPSNKVTEKGKDVELRCDPISGHTALYWYRQSLGQGLEFLIYFQGNSAPDKSGLPSDRFSAERTGGSVSTLTIQRTQQEDSAVYLCASSFRGSSEQFFGPGTRLTVL.

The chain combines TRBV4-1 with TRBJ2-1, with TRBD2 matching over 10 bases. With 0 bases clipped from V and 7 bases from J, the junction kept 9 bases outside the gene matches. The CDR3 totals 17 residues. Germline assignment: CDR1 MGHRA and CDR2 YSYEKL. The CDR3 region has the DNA TGCGCCAGCAGCCAAGACCCAGCGGGGGGGCTCAGGAATGAGCAGTTCTTC. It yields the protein CASSQDPAGGLRNEQFF.